This T cell receptor (beta chain) was identified in a study of blood T cell repertoires in COVID-19. Generated by immunoSEQ multiplex PCR, the TCRdb table keeps only in-frame clones and is missing some. Here the sample spans fewer than 250,000 clones, around four fifths being singletons. Patients in Seattle were enrolled during active infection, then followed longitudinally. Trimming cost V 1 base and J 2 bases; bases outside gene matches: 4. The CDR3 contains 16 residues. Looked up from germline, CDR1 is SGHNT and CDR2 is YYREEE (reference sequence). The chain has TRBV5-4 and TRBJ2-3; TRBD2 matches at 10 bases. The material sequenced was peripheral blood. The receptor was derived from a woman of 80 years or more with COVID-19, enrolled during active disease. CDR3 nucleotide sequence: TGTGCCAGCAGCTTGATTAGCGGGGGGCCCACAGATACGCAGTATTTT. Its protein product is CASSLISGGPTDTQYF.